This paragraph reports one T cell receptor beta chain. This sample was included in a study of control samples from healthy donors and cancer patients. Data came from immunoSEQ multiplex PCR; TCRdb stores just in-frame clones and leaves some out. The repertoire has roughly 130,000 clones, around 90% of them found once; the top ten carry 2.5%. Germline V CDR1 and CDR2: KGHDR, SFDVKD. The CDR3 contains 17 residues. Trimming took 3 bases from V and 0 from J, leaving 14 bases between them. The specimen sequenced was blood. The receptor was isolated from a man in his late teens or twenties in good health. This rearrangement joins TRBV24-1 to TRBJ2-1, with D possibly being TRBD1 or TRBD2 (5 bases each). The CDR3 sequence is CATSDTGRDPSYNEQFF. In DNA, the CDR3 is TGTGCCACCAGTGATACCGGACGGGACCCCTCCTACAATGAGCAGTTCTTC.